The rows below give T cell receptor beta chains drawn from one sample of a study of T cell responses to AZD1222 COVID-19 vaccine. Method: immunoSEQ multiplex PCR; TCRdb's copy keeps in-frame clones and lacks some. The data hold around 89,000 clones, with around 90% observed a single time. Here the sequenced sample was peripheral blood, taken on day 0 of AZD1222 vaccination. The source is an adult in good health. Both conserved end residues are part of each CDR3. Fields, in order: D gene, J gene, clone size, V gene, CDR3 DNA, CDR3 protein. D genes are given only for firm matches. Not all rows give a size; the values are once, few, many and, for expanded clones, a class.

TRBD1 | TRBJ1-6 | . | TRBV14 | TGTGCCAGCAGCCAACCGGGACAGGGCGTTCAGGACCTCCACTTT | CASSQPGQGVQDLHF
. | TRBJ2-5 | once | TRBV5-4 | TGTGCCAGCAGCCCCCCGGGCCAGGGTCGGAAGACCCAGTACTTC | CASSPPGQGRKTQYF
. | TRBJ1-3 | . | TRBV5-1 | TGCGCCAGCGGAGACACCTCTGGAAACACCATATATTTT | CASGDTSGNTIYF
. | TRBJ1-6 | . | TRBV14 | TGTGCCAGCAGCCAAGACCGGACGGGCAATTCACCCCTCCACTTT | CASSQDRTGNSPLHF
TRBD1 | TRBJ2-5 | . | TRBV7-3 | TGTGCCAGCAGCTTAGACCCAGGGGGCCGGGAGACCCAGTACTTC | CASSLDPGGRETQYF
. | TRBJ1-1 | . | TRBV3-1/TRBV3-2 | TGTGCCAGCAGCCAAGGAAGGCAGGCCCGAAATGCAGCTTTCTTT | CASSQGRQARNAAFF
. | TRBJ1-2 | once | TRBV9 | TGTGCCAGCAGCCCCGGCGGGCAGGACTTTAACTATGGCTACACCTTC | CASSPGGQDFNYGYTF
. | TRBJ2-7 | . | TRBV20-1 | TGCAGTGCTAGTCCCGGGACCCTCCTCTACGAGCAGTACTTC | CSASPGTLLYEQYF
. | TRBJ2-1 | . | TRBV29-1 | TGCAGCGGCAAAGGGGGGTCATCCTACAATGAGCAGTTCTTC | CSGKGGSSYNEQFF
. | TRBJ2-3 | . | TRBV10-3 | TGTGCCATCAGATCCGGGGGGCCCCCAGATACGCAGTATTTT | CAIRSGGPPDTQYF
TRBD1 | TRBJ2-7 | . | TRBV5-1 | TGCGCCAGCAGCTGGACAGGACTCTACGAGCAGTACTTC | CASSWTGLYEQYF
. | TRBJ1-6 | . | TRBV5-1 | TGCGCCAGCAGTATTCCCGTTTGTCTCATTCGGGCCGCTAAACCGTTAGATTCACCCCTCCACTTT | CASSIPVCLIRAAKPLDSPLHF
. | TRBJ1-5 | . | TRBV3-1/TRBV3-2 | TGTGCCAGCAGCGATGGGAAACACTATAATCAGCCCCAGCATTTT | CASSDGKHYNQPQHF
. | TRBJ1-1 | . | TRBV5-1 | TGCGCCAGCAGCTTGAGCGGGGGTCGAATGGAAGCTTTCTTT | CASSLSGGRMEAFF
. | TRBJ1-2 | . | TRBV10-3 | TGTGCCATCAGTGGTGAGGGAAAAAACTATGGCTACACCTTC | CAISGEGKNYGYTF
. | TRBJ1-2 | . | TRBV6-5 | TGTGCCAGCAGTTACGATCGGGGTACATATGGCTACACCTTC | CASSYDRGTYGYTF
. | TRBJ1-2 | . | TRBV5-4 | TGTGCCAGCAGCTCGGCGGGGGCCTATGGCTACACCTTC | CASSSAGAYGYTF
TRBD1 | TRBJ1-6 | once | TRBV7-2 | TGTGCCAGCAGCTTTGGGACAGCCAATAATTCACCCCTCCACTTT | CASSFGTANNSPLHF
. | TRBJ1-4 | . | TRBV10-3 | TGTGCCATCAGCGGAGGGGCAACTAATGAAAAACTGTTTTTT | CAISGGATNEKLFF
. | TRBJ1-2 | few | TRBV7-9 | TGTGCCAGCAGTAGCTTTTCTATGAGCTATGGCTACACCTTC | CASSSFSMSYGYTF
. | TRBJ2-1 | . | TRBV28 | TGTGCCAGCAGTCCACCTTTGGGTGAGCAGTTCTTC | CASSPPLGEQFF
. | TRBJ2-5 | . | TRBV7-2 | TGTGCCAGCAGGGCTCCCTCGAAGGAGACCCAGTACTTC | CASRAPSKETQYF
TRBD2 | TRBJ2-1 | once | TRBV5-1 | TGCGCCAGCAGCCCTAGCGGGGCTCAAGATGAGCAGTTCTTC | CASSPSGAQDEQFF
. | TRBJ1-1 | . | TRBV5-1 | TGCGCCAGCAGCCCAGTGCCAGGCACTGAAGCTTTCTTT | CASSPVPGTEAFF
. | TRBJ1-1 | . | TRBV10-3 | TGTGCCATCAGATCCGAGGGTCCTGAAGCTTTCTTT | CAIRSEGPEAFF
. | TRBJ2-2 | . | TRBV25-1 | TGTGCCAGCAGTCTCGGAGGGGGCACCGGGGAGCTGTTTTTT | CASSLGGGTGELFF
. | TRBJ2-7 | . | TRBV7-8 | TGTGCCAGCAGCAACAGAAGGGTCATCTACGAGCAGTACTTC | CASSNRRVIYEQYF
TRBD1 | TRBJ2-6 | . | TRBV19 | TGTGCCTCGAGACAGGGGTCTGGGGCCAACGTCCTGACTTTC | CASRQGSGANVLTF
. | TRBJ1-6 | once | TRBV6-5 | TGTGCCAGCAGGTTACAGGGACCTTCACCCCTCCACTTT | CASRLQGPSPLHF
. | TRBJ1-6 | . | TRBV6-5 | TGTGCCAGCAGACCACAGGGCTCCTATAATTCACCCCTCCACTTT | CASRPQGSYNSPLHF
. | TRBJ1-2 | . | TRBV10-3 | TGTGCCATCAGGGCGGGGGCAGGGGATGGCTACACCTTC | CAIRAGAGDGYTF
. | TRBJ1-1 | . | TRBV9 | TGTGCCAGCAGCGTAGAGCCGGGGGCAGGAACTGAAGCTTTCTTT | CASSVEPGAGTEAFF
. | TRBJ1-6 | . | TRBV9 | TGTGCCAGCAGCGTAGGCGGAAGCTCCTATAATTCACCCCTCCACTTT | CASSVGGSSYNSPLHF
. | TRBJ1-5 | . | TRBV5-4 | TGTGCCAGCAGCTACGGTGGAGGGGGCAATCAGCCCCAGCATTTT | CASSYGGGGNQPQHF
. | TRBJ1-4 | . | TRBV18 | TGTGCCACGGGGGCAGGGAGCGCAACTAATGAAAAACTGTTTTTT | CATGAGSATNEKLFF
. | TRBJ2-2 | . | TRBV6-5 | TGTGCCAGCCTATACCAGCGAAACACCGGGGAGCTGTTTTTT | CASLYQRNTGELFF
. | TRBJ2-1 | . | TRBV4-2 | TGTGCCAGCAGCCAAGGGGGCGGCAATGAGCAGTTCTTC | CASSQGGGNEQFF
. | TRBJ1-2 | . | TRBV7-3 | TGTGCCAGCAGTCCCGACCGAGACTATGGCTACACCTTC | CASSPDRDYGYTF
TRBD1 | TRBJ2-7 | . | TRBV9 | TGTGCCAGCAGCGTAGCCGACAGGGGTTACGAGCAGTACTTC | CASSVADRGYEQYF
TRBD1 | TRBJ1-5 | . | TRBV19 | TGTGCCAGTACCACAGGAGGGACAGACCCCCAGCATTTT | CASTTGGTDPQHF
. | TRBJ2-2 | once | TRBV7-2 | TGTGCCAGCAGCGCACAGGGCTGGGGCGGGGAGCTGTTTTTT | CASSAQGWGGELFF
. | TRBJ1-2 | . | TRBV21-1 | TGTGCCAGTCCGGACAGGGGAAGGGGCTACACCTTC | CASPDRGRGYTF
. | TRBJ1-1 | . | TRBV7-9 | TGTGCCAGCAGGCTTATTAGCGGGGCTGAAGCTTTCTTT | CASRLISGAEAFF
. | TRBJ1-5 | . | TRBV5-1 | TGCGCCAGCAGCTTGGATCCATTGGGCAATCAGCCCCAGCATTTT | CASSLDPLGNQPQHF
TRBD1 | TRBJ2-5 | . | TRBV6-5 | TGTGCCAGCAGTCCCGGACAGGGGACGCCAGAGACCCAGTACTTC | CASSPGQGTPETQYF
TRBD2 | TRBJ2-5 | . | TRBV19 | TGTGCCAGTAGTATGTCCGCGGGGGTGCAAGAGACCCAGTACTTC | CASSMSAGVQETQYF
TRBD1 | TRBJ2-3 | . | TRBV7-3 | TGTGCCAGCAGCTTGACGGGGCAGGGGGTAGATACGCAGTATTTT | CASSLTGQGVDTQYF
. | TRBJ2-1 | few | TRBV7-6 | TGTGCCAGCAGCTCCGAATACATAACGTACAATGAGCAGTTCTTC | CASSSEYITYNEQFF
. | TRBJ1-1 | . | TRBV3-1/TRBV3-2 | TGTGCCAGCAGCCAAGTGAGAGGGAGCACTGAAGCTTTCTTT | CASSQVRGSTEAFF
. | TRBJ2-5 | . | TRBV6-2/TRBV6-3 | TGTGCCAGCAGTTACGGGGAGACCCAGTACTTC | CASSYGETQYF
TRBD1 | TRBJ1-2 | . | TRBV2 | TGTGCCAGCAGTTACCGGGACAGGATCGGCTACACCTTC | CASSYRDRIGYTF
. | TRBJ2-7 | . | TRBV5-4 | TGTGCCAGCAGCATACGGACTGGGGACTACGAGCAGTACTTC | CASSIRTGDYEQYF